Below, one T cell receptor (beta chain) is given with its context. Clones were sequenced by immunoSEQ multiplex PCR, and TCRdb holds only the in-frame ones, with some missing. The data contain some 60,000 clones, approximately 93% of them seen just once; the ten biggest clones take up less than 2%. The data belong to a study of T cell changes during pregnancy in multiple sclerosis. Between the trimmed V and J ends, which lost 5 bases and 6 bases, there was a span of 11 bases. Germline V gene sequence: CDR1 MNHEY, CDR2 SVGAGI. The CDR3 totals 13 residues. The chain joins TRBV6-5 to TRBJ2-1; tentative D call: TRBD2 (5 bases). Sequences were derived from peripheral blood, sampled after pregnancy. The sequence came from a female donor with multiple sclerosis, enrolled in a pregnancy study. This CDR3 reads CASSTGVLNEQFF. Here the CDR3 DNA reads TGTGCCAGCAGTACCGGGGTACTCAATGAGCAGTTCTTC.